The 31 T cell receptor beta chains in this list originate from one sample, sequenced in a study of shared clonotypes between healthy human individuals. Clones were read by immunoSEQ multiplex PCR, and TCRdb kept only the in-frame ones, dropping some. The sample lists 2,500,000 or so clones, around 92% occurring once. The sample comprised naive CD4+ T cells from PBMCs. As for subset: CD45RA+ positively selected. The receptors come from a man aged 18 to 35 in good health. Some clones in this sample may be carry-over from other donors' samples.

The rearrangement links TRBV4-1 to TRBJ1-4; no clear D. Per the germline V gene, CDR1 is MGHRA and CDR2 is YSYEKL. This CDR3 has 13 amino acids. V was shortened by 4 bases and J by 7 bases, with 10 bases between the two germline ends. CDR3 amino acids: CASSLAAVEKLFF. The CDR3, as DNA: TGCGCCAGCAGCCTCGCCGCGGTTGAAAAACTGTTTTTT.

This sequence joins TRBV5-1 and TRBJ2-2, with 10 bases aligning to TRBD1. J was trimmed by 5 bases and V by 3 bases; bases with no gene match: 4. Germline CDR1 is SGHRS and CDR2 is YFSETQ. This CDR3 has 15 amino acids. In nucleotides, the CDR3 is TGCGCCAGCAGCTGGACAGGGGGTCGGACCGGGGAGCTGTTTTTT. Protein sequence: CASSWTGGRTGELFF.

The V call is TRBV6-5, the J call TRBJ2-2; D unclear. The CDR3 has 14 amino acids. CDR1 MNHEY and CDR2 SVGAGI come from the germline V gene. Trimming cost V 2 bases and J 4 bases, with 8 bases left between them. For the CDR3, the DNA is TGTGCCAGCAGTTACCAACCGCTCACCGGGGAGCTGTTTTTT. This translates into CASSYQPLTGELFF.

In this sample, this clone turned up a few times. The CDR3: CASSPLAPNTEAFF. The CDR3 nucleotides read TGTGCCAGCAGCCCCCTCGCACCGAACACTGAAGCTTTCTTT. The chain recombines TRBV9 with TRBJ1-1, with no clear D. V was cut by 4 bases and J by 1 base, with 11 bases left in between. Germline CDR1 SGDLS, CDR2 YYNGEE. The CDR3 totals 14 residues.

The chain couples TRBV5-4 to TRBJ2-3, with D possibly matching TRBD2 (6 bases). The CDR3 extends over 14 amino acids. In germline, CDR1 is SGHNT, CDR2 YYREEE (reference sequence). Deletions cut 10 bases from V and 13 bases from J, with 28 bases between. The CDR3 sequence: CALREDLAAGSEYF. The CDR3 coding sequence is TGTGCCCTTAGGGAGGACTTAGCAGCGGGTTCGGAGTATTTT.

CDR3 sequence (DNA): TGTGCCAGCACTCCCGTTGTCGGACAGCAAGAGACCCAGTACTTC. Protein sequence: CASTPVVGQQETQYF. The J gene is TRBJ2-5, the V gene TRBV6-1, with a possible D match to TRBD1 (6 bases). The V and J ends lost 7 bases and 2 bases respectively, with 17 bases between them. In germline, CDR1 is MNHNS, CDR2 SASEGT. CDR3 length: 15 residues.

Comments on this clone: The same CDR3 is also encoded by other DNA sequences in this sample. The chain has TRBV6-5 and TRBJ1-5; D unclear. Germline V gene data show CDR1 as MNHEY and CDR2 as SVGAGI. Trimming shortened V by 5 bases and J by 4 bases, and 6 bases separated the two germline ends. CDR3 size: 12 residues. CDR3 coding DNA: TGTGCCAGCAGTCGCCCTAATCAGCCCCAGCATTTT. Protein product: CASSRPNQPQHF.

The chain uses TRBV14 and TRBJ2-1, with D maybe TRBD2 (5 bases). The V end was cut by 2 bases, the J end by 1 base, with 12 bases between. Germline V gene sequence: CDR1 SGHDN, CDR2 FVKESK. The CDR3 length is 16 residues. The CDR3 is CASSQLSGISYNEQFF. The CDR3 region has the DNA TGTGCCAGCAGCCAACTATCGGGGATATCCTACAATGAGCAGTTCTTC.

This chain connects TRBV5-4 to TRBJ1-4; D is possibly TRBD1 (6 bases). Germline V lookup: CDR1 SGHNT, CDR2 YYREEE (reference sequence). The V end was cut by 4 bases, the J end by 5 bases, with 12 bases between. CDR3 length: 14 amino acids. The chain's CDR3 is CASSPGRGNEKLFF. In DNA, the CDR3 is TGTGCCAGCAGCCCCGGAAGGGGGAATGAAAAACTGTTTTTT.

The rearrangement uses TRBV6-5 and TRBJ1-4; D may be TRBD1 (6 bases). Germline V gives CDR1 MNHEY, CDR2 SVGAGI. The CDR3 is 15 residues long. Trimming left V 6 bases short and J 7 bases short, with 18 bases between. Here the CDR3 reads CASSYGWAGVEKLFF. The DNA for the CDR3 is TGTGCCAGCAGCTACGGCTGGGCAGGGGTTGAAAAACTGTTTTTT.

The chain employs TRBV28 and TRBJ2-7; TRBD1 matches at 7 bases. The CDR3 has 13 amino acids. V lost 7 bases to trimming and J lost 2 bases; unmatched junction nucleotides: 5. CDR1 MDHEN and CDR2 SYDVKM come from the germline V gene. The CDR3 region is CASTGTVPYEQYF. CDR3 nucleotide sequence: TGTGCCAGCACCGGGACAGTCCCCTACGAGCAGTACTTC. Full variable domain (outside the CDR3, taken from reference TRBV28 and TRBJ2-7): DVKVTQSSRYLVKRTGEKVFLECVQDMDHENMFWYRQDPGLGLRLIYFSYDVKMKEKGDIPEGYSVSREKKERFSLILESASTNQTSMYLCASTGTVPYEQYFGPGTRLTVT.

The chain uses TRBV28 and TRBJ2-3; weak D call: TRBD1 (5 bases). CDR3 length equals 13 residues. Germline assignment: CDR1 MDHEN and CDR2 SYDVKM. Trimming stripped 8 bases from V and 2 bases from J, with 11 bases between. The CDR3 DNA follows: TGTGCCAGCCTTTGGGGCACCACAGATACGCAGTATTTT. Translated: CASLWGTTDTQYF.

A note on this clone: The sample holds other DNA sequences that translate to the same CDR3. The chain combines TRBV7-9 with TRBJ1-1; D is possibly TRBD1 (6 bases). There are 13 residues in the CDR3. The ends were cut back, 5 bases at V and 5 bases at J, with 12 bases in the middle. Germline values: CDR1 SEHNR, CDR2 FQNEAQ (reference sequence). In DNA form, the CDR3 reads TGTGCCAGCAGCCCAGGGGTTGGGACTGAAGCTTTCTTT. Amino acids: CASSPGVGTEAFF.

The CDR3 bases are TGTGCCAGTAGTATAGGTCCGACTAGCGGGAGAACAGATACGCAGTATTTT. This sequence encodes CASSIGPTSGRTDTQYF. The rearrangement joins TRBV19 to TRBJ2-3; 12 nucleotides line up with TRBD2. Germline V gene lookup returns CDR1 LNHDA and CDR2 SQIVND (reference sequence). The V and J ends lost 1 base and 3 bases, in that order; junction bases with no gene match: 5. The CDR3 is 17 residues long. The full variable domain, with the rest looked up from reference TRBV19 and TRBJ2-3, is DGGITQSPKYLFRKEGQNVTLSCEQNLNHDAMYWYRQDPGQGLRLIYYSQIVNDFQKGDIAEGYSVSREKKESFPLTVTSAQKNPTAFYLCASSIGPTSGRTDTQYFGPGTRLTVL.

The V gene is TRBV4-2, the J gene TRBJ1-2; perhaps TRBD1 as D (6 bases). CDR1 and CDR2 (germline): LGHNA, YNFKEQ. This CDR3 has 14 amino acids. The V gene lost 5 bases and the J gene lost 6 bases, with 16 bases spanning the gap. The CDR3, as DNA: TGTGCCAGCAGCAATCCCCCGGGGGGCCATGGCTACACCTTC. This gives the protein CASSNPPGGHGYTF.

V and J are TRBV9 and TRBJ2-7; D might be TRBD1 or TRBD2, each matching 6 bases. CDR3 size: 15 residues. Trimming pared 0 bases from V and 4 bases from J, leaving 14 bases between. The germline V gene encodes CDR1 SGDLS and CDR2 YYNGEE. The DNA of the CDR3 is TGTGCCAGCAGCGTAGCGTCCGGGGGCCGATACGAGCAGTACTTC. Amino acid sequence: CASSVASGGRYEQYF. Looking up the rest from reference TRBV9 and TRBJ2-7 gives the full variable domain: DSGVTQTPKHLITATGQRVTLRCSPRSGDLSVYWYQQSLDQGLQFLIQYYNGEERAKGNILERFSAQQFPDLHSELNLSSLELGDSALYFCASSVASGGRYEQYFGPGTRLTVT.

The CDR3 DNA follows: TGTGCCAGCAGTTCCGTTGGGACTACCAACCACGAGCAGTACTTC. Translating gives CASSSVGTTNHEQYF. V and J are TRBV28 and TRBJ2-5, with 7 bases aligning to TRBD2. Gene TRBJ2-7 matches the end of the DNA better, so the J call may be wrong. Germline-derived CDR1 and CDR2 are MDHEN and SYDVKM. The CDR3 contains 15 residues.

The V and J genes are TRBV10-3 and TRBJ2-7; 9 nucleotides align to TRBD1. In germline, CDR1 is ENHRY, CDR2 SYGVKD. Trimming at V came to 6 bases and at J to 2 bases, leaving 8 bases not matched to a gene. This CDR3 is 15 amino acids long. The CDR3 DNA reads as TGTGCCATCAGCGGGAGGACAGGGGCCCCCTACGAGCAGTACTTC. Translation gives CAISGRTGAPYEQYF.

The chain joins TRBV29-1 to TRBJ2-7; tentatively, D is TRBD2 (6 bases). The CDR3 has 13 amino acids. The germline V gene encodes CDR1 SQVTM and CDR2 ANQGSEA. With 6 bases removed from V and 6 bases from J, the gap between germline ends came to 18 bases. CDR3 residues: CSVMTPLGGEQYF. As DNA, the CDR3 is TGCAGCGTGATGACTCCTTTGGGAGGCGAGCAGTACTTC.

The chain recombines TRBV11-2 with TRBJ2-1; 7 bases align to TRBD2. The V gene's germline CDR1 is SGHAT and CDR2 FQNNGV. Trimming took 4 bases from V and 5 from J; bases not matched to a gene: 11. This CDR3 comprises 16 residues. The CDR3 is CASSYRWASGHNEQFF. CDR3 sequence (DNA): TGTGCCAGCAGCTACCGTTGGGCTAGCGGACACAATGAGCAGTTCTTC.

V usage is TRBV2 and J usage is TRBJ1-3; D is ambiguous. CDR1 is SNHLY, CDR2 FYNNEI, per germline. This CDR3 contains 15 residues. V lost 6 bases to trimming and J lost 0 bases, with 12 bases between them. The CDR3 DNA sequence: TGTGCCAGCAGACCCGACAAGAGCTCTGGAAACACCATATATTTT. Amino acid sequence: CASRPDKSSGNTIYF.

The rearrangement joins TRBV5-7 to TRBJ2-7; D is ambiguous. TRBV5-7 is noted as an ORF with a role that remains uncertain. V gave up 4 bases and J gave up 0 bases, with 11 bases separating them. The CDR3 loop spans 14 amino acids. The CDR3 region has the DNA TGTGCCAGCAGCCCGCCCGTTACCTCCTACGAGCAGTACTTC. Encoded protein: CASSPPVTSYEQYF.

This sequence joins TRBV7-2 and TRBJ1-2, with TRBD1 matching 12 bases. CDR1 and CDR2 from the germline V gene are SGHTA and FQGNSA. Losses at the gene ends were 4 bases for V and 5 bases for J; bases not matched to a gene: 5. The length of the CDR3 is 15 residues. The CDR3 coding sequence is TGTGCCAGCAGCTCGGGACAGGGGGCCTATTATGGCTACACCTTC. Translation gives CASSSGQGAYYGYTF.

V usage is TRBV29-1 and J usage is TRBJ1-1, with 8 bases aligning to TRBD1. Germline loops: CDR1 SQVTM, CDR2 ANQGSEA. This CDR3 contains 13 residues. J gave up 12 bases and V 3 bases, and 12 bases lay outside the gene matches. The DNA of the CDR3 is TGCAGCGTTGATACCAACCCAGGGGGCAGGCCTTTCTTT. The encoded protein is CSVDTNPGGRPFF. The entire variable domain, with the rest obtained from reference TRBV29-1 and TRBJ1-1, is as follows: SAVISQKPSRDICQRGTSLTIQCQVDSQVTMMFWYRQQPGQSLTLIATANQGSEATYESGFVIDKFPISRPNLTFSTLTVSNMSPEDSSIYLCSVDTNPGGRPFFGQGTRLTVV.

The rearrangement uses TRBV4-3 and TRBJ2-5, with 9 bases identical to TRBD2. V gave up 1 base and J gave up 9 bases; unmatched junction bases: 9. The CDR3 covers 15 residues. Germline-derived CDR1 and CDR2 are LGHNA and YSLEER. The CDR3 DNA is TGCGCCAGCAGCCAAGGGCTAGCGGGATGGGGGGCCCAGTACTTC. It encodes CASSQGLAGWGAQYF.

Written as DNA, the CDR3 is TGTGCCAGCAGTTATAGCAGGGAATCCTACGAGCAGTACTTC. Translated, it gives CASSYSRESYEQYF. This rearrangement joins TRBV6-5 to TRBJ2-7; TRBD1 might be the D (5 bases). Between the trimmed V and J ends, which lost 3 bases and 1 base, there was a span of 10 bases. The CDR3 has 14 amino acids. CDR1 and CDR2 (germline): MNHEY, SVGAGI.

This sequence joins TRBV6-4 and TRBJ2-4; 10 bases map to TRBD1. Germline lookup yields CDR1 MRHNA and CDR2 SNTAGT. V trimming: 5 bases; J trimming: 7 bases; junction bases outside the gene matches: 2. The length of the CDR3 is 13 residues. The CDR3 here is CASSQDRGNIQYF. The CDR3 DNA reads TGTGCCAGCAGTCAGGACAGGGGGAACATTCAGTACTTC.

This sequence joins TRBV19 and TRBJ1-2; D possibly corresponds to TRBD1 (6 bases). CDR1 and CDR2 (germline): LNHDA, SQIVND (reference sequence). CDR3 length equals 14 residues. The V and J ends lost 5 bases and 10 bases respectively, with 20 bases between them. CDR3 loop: CASSPPGTIEDYTF. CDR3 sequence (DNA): TGTGCCAGTAGTCCCCCCGGGACAATCGAAGACTACACCTTC.

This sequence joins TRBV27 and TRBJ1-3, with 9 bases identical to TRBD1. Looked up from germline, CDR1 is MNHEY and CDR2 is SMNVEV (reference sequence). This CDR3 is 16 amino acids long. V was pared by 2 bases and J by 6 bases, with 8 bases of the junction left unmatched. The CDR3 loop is CASSLLGTGKANTIYF. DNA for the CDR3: TGTGCCAGCAGTTTACTGGGGACAGGGAAAGCAAACACCATATATTTT.

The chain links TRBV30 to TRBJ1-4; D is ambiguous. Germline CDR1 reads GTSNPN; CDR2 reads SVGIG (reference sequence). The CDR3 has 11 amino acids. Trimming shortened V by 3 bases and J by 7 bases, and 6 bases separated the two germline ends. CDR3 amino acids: CAWSEREKLFF. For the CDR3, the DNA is TGTGCCTGGAGCGAACGTGAAAAACTGTTTTTT.

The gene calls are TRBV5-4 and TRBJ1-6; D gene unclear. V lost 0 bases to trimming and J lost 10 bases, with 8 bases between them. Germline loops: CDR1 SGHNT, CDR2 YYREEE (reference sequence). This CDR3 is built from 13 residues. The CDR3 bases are TGTGCCAGCAGCTTGGAGAGGGCCTCACCCCTCCACTTT. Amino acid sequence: CASSLERASPLHF. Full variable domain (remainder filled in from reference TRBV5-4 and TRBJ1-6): ETGVTQSPTHLIKTRGQQVTLRCSSQSGHNTVSWYQQALGQGPQFIFQYYREEENGRGNFPPRFSGLQFPNYSSELNVNALELDDSALYLCASSLERASPLHFGNGTRLTVT.